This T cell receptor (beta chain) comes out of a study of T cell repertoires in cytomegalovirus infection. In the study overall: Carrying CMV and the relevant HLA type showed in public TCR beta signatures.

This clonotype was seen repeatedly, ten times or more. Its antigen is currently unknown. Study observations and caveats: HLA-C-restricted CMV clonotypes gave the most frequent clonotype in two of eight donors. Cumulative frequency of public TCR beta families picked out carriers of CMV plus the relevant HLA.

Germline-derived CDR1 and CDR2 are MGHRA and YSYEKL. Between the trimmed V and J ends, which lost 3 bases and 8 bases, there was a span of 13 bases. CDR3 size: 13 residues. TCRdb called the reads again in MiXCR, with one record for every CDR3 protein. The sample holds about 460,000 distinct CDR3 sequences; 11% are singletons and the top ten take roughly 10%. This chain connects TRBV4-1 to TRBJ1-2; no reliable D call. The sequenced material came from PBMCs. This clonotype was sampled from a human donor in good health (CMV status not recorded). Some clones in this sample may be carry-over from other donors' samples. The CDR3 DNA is TGCGCCAGCAGCCAGCCCACCACTATCGGCTACACCTTC. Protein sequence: CASSQPTTIGYTF.